Each of the 18 T cell receptor beta chains below was sequenced from the same sample in a study of T-cell reconstitution after alpha-beta-depleted transplantation in children. Preparation of the TCRbeta library involved a method that used unique molecular identifiers. TCRdb reanalysed the PCR reads using MiXCR and keeps one entry per CDR3 protein. The sample lists over 400,000 distinct CDR3 sequences, approximately 13% occurring once. The sequencing used PBMCs from the stem cell graft donor, collected from the stem cell graft. These receptors originate from a human donor who donated a stem cell graft to a child with combined immunodeficiency.

This clonotype has only a few counts. The chain carries TRBV6-5 and TRBJ1-2; D uncertain. The CDR3 is made up of 11 amino acids. The V and J ends lost 10 bases and 5 bases respectively, with 11 bases between them. CDR1 MNHEY and CDR2 SVGAGI come from the germline V gene. The CDR3 coding sequence is TGTGCCACCCTGATGGGGTATGGCTACACCTTC. Its translation: CATLMGYGYTF.

This clonotype came up a few times. This chain connects TRBV10-3 to TRBJ1-1; 7 bases align to TRBD1. Germline assignment: CDR1 ENHRY and CDR2 SYGVKD. V lost 4 bases and J lost 0; bases outside the gene matches: 5. There are 15 residues in the CDR3. The CDR3 region is CAISGGQALNTEAFF. CDR3 DNA: TGTGCCATCAGTGGCGGACAGGCGCTGAACACTGAAGCTTTCTTT.

This clonotype was seen a few times. This sequence joins TRBV7-9 and TRBJ2-3; D possibly corresponds to TRBD2 (6 bases). The CDR3 loop spans 14 amino acids. From germline, CDR1 is SEHNR and CDR2 FQNEAQ (reference sequence). Between the trimmed V and J ends, which lost 5 bases and 2 bases, there was a span of 11 bases. The CDR3 sequence: CASSGLAHTDTQYF. As DNA, the CDR3 is TGTGCCAGCAGCGGCCTAGCGCACACAGATACGCAGTATTTT.

This chain links TRBV7-3 with TRBJ2-2; D possibly matches TRBD1 or TRBD2 (6 bases each). The length of the CDR3 is 18 residues. Trimming stripped 0 bases from V and 3 bases from J, with 17 bases between. The V gene's germline CDR1 is SGHTA and CDR2 FQGTGA. CDR3 DNA sequence: TGTGCCAGCAGCTTAACTGTTGGGGGGCATGGTGACACCGGGGAGCTGTTTTTT. This gives the protein CASSLTVGGHGDTGELFF.

This clonotype was seen many times. CDR3 region: CASSLGQNSNQPQHF. The CDR3 bases are TGTGCCAGCAGTTTAGGACAGAATAGCAATCAGCCCCAGCATTTT. The chain carries TRBV6-5 and TRBJ1-5, with D maybe TRBD1 (6 bases). CDR1 is MNHEY, CDR2 SVGAGI, per germline. V lost 4 bases and J 0 bases, leaving 10 bases between the germline ends. The CDR3 consists of 15 residues.

This clonotype came up many times. The rearrangement uses TRBV18 and TRBJ2-1; TRBD1 matches at 11 bases. V lost 5 bases and J lost 3; bases outside the gene matches: 0. The CDR3 runs to 14 residues. Germline V CDR1 and CDR2: KGHSH, LQKENI. This CDR3 reads CASSGTGGYNEQFF. The CDR3 DNA reads TGTGCCAGCTCAGGGACAGGGGGCTACAATGAGCAGTTCTTC.

This clonotype has more than one count but fewer than ten. CDR3 sequence: CASSPNPGLAPSYEQYF. The CDR3 bases are TGTGCCAGCAGCCCCAACCCGGGACTAGCTCCATCCTACGAGCAGTACTTC. The chain combines TRBV3-1 with TRBJ2-7, with 9 positions matching TRBD2. The CDR3 is made up of 17 amino acids. Germline assignment: CDR1 LGHDT and CDR2 YNNKEL (reference sequence). V shed 4 bases, J shed 1 base, and the junction held 11 bases outside the gene matches.

This clonotype was seen at least ten times. V gene TRBV5-4 combines with J gene TRBJ2-1, with a possible D match to TRBD1 (6 bases). The germline gives CDR1 SGHNT, CDR2 YYREEE (reference sequence). The CDR3 is 14 residues long. The germline V and J ends were trimmed by 4 bases and 0 bases, with 8 bases remaining between them. This chain's CDR3 is CASSQGSSYNEQFF. The CDR3, as DNA: TGTGCCAGCAGCCAGGGGAGCTCCTACAATGAGCAGTTCTTC.

The rearrangement uses TRBV7-8 and TRBJ2-1; 11 bases map to TRBD2. The V segment lost 3 bases and the J segment 8 bases; nucleotides outside the gene matches: 6. The CDR3 length is 15 residues. Germline V gene data show CDR1 as SGHVS and CDR2 as FQNEAQ. This CDR3 reads CASSFSGGALHEQFF. The CDR3 bases are TGTGCCAGCAGCTTTAGCGGGGGGGCCCTTCATGAGCAGTTCTTC.

This clonotype came up many times. This rearrangement joins TRBV2 to TRBJ2-4; D is ambiguous. The germline CDR1 and CDR2 sequences are SNHLY and FYNNEI. The germline V and J ends were trimmed by 8 bases and 6 bases, with 8 bases remaining between them. This CDR3 spans 11 amino acids. Here the CDR3 reads CASLDLNIQYF. CDR3 nucleotides: TGTGCCAGCCTAGATCTAAACATTCAGTACTTC.

This clonotype was counted ten times or more. This rearrangement joins TRBV12-3 or TRBV12-4 to TRBJ1-6; D might be TRBD1 (5 bases). The CDR3 has 15 residues. V gave up 6 bases and J gave up 10 bases, with 19 bases separating them. CDR3 region: CASSPGQGAGSPLHF. The DNA of the CDR3 is TGTGCCAGCAGCCCCGGGCAGGGAGCCGGATCACCCCTCCACTTT.

This clonotype was found a few times. The chain carries TRBV6-5 and TRBJ2-3; D might be TRBD2 (6 bases). CDR3 size: 14 residues. V shed 7 bases and J shed 3 bases, with 14 bases lying between them. Germline values: CDR1 MNHEY, CDR2 SVGAGI. The CDR3 DNA sequence: TGTGCCAGCATAAATGGGGACTCTACAGATACGCAGTATTTT. It specifies CASINGDSTDTQYF.

A few counts support this clonotype. The J gene is TRBJ1-5, the V gene TRBV28, with D possibly matching TRBD1 (5 bases). CDR3 size: 20 residues. Trimming stripped 4 bases from V and 0 bases from J, with 25 bases between. Germline values: CDR1 MDHEN, CDR2 SYDVKM. DNA of the CDR3: TGTGCCAGCAGTTCACCAGGTGGGTGGGGACGGACGTATAGCAATCAGCCCCAGCATTTT. Residues: CASSSPGGWGRTYSNQPQHF. Full variable domain (outside the CDR3, taken from reference TRBV28 and TRBJ1-5): DVKVTQSSRYLVKRTGEKVFLECVQDMDHENMFWYRQDPGLGLRLIYFSYDVKMKEKGDIPEGYSVSREKKERFSLILESASTNQTSMYLCASSSPGGWGRTYSNQPQHFGDGTRLSIL.

The table lists this clonotype with many counts. The CDR3 sequence: CASSQGSLTDTQYF. Here the CDR3 DNA reads TGTGCCAGCAGCCAAGGATCTCTCACAGATACGCAGTATTTT. The V and J genes are TRBV4-2 and TRBJ2-3; D is undetermined. Germline V gene lookup returns CDR1 LGHNA and CDR2 YNFKEQ. This CDR3 contains 14 residues. Trimming removed 1 base at V and 2 bases at J, with 7 bases between.

This clonotype was observed at least ten times. This sequence joins TRBV7-9 and TRBJ1-1; tentatively, D is TRBD1 (5 bases). Per the germline V gene, CDR1 is SEHNR and CDR2 is FQNEAQ (reference sequence). Trimming shortened V by 5 bases and J by 7 bases, and 11 bases separated the two germline ends. The CDR3 length is 12 residues. The CDR3 loop reads CASSETGGEAFF. The CDR3 nucleotides read TGTGCCAGCAGCGAGACCGGGGGTGAAGCTTTCTTT.

In its sample, this clonotype was seen many times. This chain joins TRBV3-1 and TRBJ1-1; no reliable D call. The germline V gene encodes CDR1 LGHDT and CDR2 YNNKEL (reference sequence). The CDR3 is made up of 13 amino acids. Trimming stripped 4 bases from V and 8 bases from J, with 14 bases between. CDR3 protein: CASSPRAADEAFF. In DNA form, the CDR3 reads TGTGCCAGCAGCCCTCGGGCGGCGGACGAAGCTTTCTTT.

The V and J genes are TRBV4-3 and TRBJ2-7; the D is unclear. V was pared by 2 bases and J by 8 bases, with 16 bases between. The CDR3 extends over 14 amino acids. In germline, CDR1 is LGHNA, CDR2 YSLEER. CDR3 DNA sequence: TGCGCCAGCAGCCAATCCACTGCAAAGAGGAAGCAGTACTTC. This gives the protein CASSQSTAKRKQYF.

The J gene is TRBJ1-1, the V gene TRBV7-3, with a tentative D call TRBD1 (6 bases). Germline V CDR1 and CDR2: SGHTA, FQGTGA. The CDR3 loop spans 15 amino acids. The ends were cut back, 1 base at V and 1 base at J, with 10 bases in the middle. For the CDR3, the DNA is TGTGCCAGCAGCTTAAGGACAGCGAGGAACACTGAAGCTTTCTTT. As protein: CASSLRTARNTEAFF.